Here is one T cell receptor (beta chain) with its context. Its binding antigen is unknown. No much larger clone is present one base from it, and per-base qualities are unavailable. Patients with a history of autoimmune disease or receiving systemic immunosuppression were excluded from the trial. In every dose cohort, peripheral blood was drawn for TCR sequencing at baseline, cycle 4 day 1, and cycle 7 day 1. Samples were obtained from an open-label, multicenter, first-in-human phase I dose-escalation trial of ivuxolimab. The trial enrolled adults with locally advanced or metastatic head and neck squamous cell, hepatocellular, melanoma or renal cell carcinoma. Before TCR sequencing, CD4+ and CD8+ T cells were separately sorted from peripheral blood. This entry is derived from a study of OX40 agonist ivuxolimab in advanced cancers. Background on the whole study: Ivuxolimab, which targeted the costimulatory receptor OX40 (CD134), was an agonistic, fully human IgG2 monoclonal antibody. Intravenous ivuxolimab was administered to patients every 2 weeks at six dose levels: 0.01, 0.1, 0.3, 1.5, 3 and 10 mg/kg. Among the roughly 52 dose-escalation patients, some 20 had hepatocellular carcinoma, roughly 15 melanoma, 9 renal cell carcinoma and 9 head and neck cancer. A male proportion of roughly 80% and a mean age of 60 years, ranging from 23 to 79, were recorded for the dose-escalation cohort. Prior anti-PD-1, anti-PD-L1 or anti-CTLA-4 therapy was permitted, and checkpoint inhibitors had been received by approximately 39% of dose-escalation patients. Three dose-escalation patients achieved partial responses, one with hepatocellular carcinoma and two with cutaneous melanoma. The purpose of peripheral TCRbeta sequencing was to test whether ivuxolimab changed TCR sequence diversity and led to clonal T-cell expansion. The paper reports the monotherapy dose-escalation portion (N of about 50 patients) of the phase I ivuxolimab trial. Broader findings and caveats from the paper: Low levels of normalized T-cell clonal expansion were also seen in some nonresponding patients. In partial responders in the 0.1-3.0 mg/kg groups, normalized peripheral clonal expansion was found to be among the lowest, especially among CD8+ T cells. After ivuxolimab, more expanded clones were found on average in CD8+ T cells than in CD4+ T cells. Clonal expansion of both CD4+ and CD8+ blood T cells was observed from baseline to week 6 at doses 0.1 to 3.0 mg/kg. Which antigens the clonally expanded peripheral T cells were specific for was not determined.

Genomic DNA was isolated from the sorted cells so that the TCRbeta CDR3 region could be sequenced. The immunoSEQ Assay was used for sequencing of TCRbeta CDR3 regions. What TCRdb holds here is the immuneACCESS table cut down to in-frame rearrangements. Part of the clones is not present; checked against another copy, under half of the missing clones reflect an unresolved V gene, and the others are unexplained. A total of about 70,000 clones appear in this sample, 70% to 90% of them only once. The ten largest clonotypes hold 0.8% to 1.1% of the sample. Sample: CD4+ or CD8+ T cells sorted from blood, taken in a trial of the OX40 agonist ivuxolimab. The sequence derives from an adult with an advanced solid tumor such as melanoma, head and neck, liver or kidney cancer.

This receptor has the CDR3 CASGVRGRDTEAFF. At the DNA level, the sequence is TGCGCCAGCGGCGTCAGGGGGCGCGACACTGAAGCTTTCTTT. The receptor chain draws on TRBV5-1 and TRBJ1-1, with 8 middle bases fitting TRBD1. According to the germline V gene, CDR1 reads SGHRS and CDR2 reads YFSETQ. Trimming accounts for 7 bases at V and 3 bases at J, while the number of junction bases matched to no gene is 8. The CDR3 measures 14 amino acids from cysteine to phenylalanine. The DNA shown is the 42-base CDR3, in frame from base 1.